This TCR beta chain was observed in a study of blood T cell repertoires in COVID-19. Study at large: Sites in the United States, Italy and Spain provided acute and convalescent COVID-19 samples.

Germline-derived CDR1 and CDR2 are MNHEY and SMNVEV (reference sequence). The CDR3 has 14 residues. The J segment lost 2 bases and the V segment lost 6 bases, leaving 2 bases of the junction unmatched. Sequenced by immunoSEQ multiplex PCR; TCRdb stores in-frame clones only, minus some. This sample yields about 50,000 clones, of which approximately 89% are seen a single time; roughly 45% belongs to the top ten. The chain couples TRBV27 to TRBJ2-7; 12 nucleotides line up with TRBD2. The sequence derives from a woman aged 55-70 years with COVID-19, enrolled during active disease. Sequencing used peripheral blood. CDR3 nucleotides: TGTGCCAGCAGAGGACTAGCGGGGCCCTACGAGCAGTACTTC. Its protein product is CASRGLAGPYEQYF.